This record looks at one T cell receptor (beta chain) sequence and its context. This entry is derived from a study of blood T cell repertoires in COVID-19. The data were produced by immunoSEQ multiplex PCR, yet TCRdb's version contains in-frame clones alone and is incomplete. The data show fewer than 90,000 clones, more than 70% seen once. The germline V gene has CDR1 SGHNT and CDR2 YYREEE (reference sequence). This CDR3 has 16 amino acids. Trimming left V 3 bases short and J 0 bases short, with 10 bases between. The receptor's source is a woman at least 80 years old with acute or convalescent COVID-19. This rearrangement joins TRBV5-4 to TRBJ1-6; D unresolved. Sequencing input: peripheral blood. The CDR3 nucleotides are TGTGCCAGCAGCTCGGAGGAGAGCTCCTATAATTCACCCCTCCACTTT. Protein sequence: CASSSEESSYNSPLHF.